This T cell receptor (beta chain) is drawn from a study of cytomegalovirus exposure and HLA in healthy donors. As concerns this clone: Its specificity is unknown. Within the sample, other DNA sequences also encode this same CDR3.

V lost 5 bases, J lost 6 bases, and 17 bases lay in between. This CDR3 comprises 15 residues. Germline V gene sequence: CDR1 SEHNR, CDR2 FQNEAQ (reference sequence). Study results and limitations: When analyzed later, the rates of TCR association showed variation by HLA locus, with DRB1 the most and HLA-C the fewest.

The PCR had 60 Vbeta and 13 Jbeta primers. TCRdb keeps only in-frame clones here, not all; method: immunoSEQ multiplex PCR. The sample has tens of thousands of clones, around 75% seen once. The sequenced sample was PBMCs. The chain has TRBV7-9 and TRBJ2-1, with a possible D match to TRBD1 (5 bases). This sequence originates from a man between 65 and 85 years old in good health and CMV-seronegative. CDR3 nucleotides: TGTGCCAGCAGCCTAAGGCAGGGATCGTTCAATGAGCAGTTCTTC. Encoded protein: CASSLRQGSFNEQFF.